A selection of T cell receptor beta chains follows, all from one sample in a study of blood T cell repertoires in COVID-19. Method: immunoSEQ multiplex PCR; TCRdb's copy keeps in-frame clones and lacks some. The sample holds about 24,000 clones, 86% seen once. The sequencing sample was made of peripheral blood. The receptors originated from a man aged 45-65 years with active COVID-19. CDR3s include the opening cysteine and the closing phenylalanine or tryptophan. A D gene is named only where the DNA matches it firmly. The size entry is marked missing in some rows and otherwise reads once, few, many or a size class.

cdr3_nt	cdr3_aa	j_call	clone_size	d_call	v_call	cdr3_length
TGTGCCAGCAGTGAAGGGTACGAGGGTGGCAAAAACATTCAGTACTTC	CASSEGYEGGKNIQYF	TRBJ2-4	-	-	TRBV6-4	16
TGTGCCAGCAGTGAGGCCGGGCGGGGGAGCGATGAAAAACTGTTTTTT	CASSEAGRGSDEKLFF	TRBJ1-4	-	-	TRBV25-1	16
TGTGCCAGCATCCGCTCGACTAGCGGCACGCTAGGGGAGACCCAGTACTTC	CASIRSTSGTLGETQYF	TRBJ2-5	-	TRBD2	TRBV2	17
TGTGCCAGCAGCTTAAGGGGGTTGCGGGAGAATGAGCAGTTCTTC	CASSLRGLRENEQFF	TRBJ2-1	-	TRBD2	TRBV7-3	15
TGTGCCAGCAGCGAAAGGACACCCTCCTCCTACGAGCAGTACTTC	CASSERTPSSYEQYF	TRBJ2-7	once	-	TRBV9	15
TGTGCCAGCAGCTTAACCGGGACTACAGATACGCAGTATTTT	CASSLTGTTDTQYF	TRBJ2-3	-	-	TRBV7-2	14
TGTGCCAGCAGCGTAGGGGCGGGGGGCCTCTATGAGCAGTTCTTC	CASSVGAGGLYEQFF	TRBJ2-1	-	TRBD2	TRBV9	15
TGTGCCAGCAGCATAAGCGGGGGGCCCACAGATACGCAGTATTTT	CASSISGGPTDTQYF	TRBJ2-3	-	-	TRBV21-1	15
TGTGCCAGCTCACCAAGGTCCGGACAGGCGAACACTGAAGCTTTCTTT	CASSPRSGQANTEAFF	TRBJ1-1	-	TRBD1	TRBV18	16
TGCAGCGTTGCACAACAGGGGGCTGGGGGCTACACCTTC	CSVAQQGAGGYTF	TRBJ1-2	-	TRBD1	TRBV29-1	13
TGTGCCAGCAGCTTAACGGGAGGGCCAGGGAATGAGCAGTTCTTC	CASSLTGGPGNEQFF	TRBJ2-1	-	TRBD2	TRBV7-3	15
TGTGCCAGCTCCCTCGGGGAATCCTCTGGAAACACCATATATTTT	CASSLGESSGNTIYF	TRBJ1-3	-	-	TRBV18	15
TGTGCCAGCAGCCCCCGGTTGAACACTGAAGCTTTCTTT	CASSPRLNTEAFF	TRBJ1-1	-	-	TRBV6-2/TRBV6-3	13
TGTGCCAGCAGTACCCCTCCGGGGGAGCAGTACTTC	CASSTPPGEQYF	TRBJ2-7	-	-	TRBV27	12
TGTGCCAGCAGCCAAGAGCAGGGGGTCCAGCCCCAGCATTTT	CASSQEQGVQPQHF	TRBJ1-5	-	TRBD1	TRBV4-2	14
TGTGCTAGTGGTCGCCGGACAGGGGGCCTTGAGCCCCAGCATTTT	CASGRRTGGLEPQHF	TRBJ1-5	few	TRBD1	TRBV12-5	15
TGTGCCAGCAGCCCCGCGGCTGGAAACACCATATATTTT	CASSPAAGNTIYF	TRBJ1-3	-	-	TRBV7-3	13
TGTGCCAGTAGTCCTCCCGGGCGGGGCTCCTACAATGAGCAGTTCTTC	CASSPPGRGSYNEQFF	TRBJ2-1	-	-	TRBV19	16
TGTGCCGTCCGGGACTACCAAGAGACCCAGTACTTC	CAVRDYQETQYF	TRBJ2-5	-	-	TRBV6-5	12
TGTGCCAGCTCACAGGTCGGGGATAGTCAGCCCCAGCATTTT	CASSQVGDSQPQHF	TRBJ1-5	-	-	TRBV18	14
TGTGCCAGCAGCCCTGACTTCAACTCCTACGAGCAGTACTTC	CASSPDFNSYEQYF	TRBJ2-7	-	-	TRBV5-6	14
TGTGCCAGCATACTAGCGGGGGGAGATACGCAGTATTTT	CASILAGGDTQYF	TRBJ2-3	few	TRBD2	TRBV12-3/TRBV12-4	13
TGTGCCAGCAGCCTGGGGGACAGGGCCTACAATGAGCAGTTCTTC	CASSLGDRAYNEQFF	TRBJ2-1	-	TRBD1	TRBV5-6	15
TGTGCCAGCAGCCCTACAGGGTACAGCTCCTACAATGAGCAGTTCTTC	CASSPTGYSSYNEQFF	TRBJ2-1	-	-	TRBV6-2/TRBV6-3	16
TGCGCCAGCAGCATTAGCGGGGACTACAATGAGCAGTTCTTC	CASSISGDYNEQFF	TRBJ2-1	-	TRBD2	TRBV5-1	14
TGTGCCAGCAGCTTAAATGAGTTTGGGCGCGAGCAGTACTTC	CASSLNEFGREQYF	TRBJ2-7	-	-	TRBV7-8	14
TGTGCCAGCAGTACCGGACTAGCGGGGTCAGTAGATACGCAGTATTTT	CASSTGLAGSVDTQYF	TRBJ2-3	-	TRBD2	TRBV6-2/TRBV6-3	16
TGTGCCAGCATCCCATTGGGGGTCACGGGAGCCTACGAGCAGTACTTC	CASIPLGVTGAYEQYF	TRBJ2-7	-	-	TRBV28	16
TGTGCCAGCAGCCAATCGGGGCAGTACACAGATACGCAGTATTTT	CASSQSGQYTDTQYF	TRBJ2-3	-	-	TRBV16	15
TGTGCCAGCTCACCACCGCGGGGGGAAGGCACTGAAGCTTTCTTT	CASSPPRGEGTEAFF	TRBJ1-1	-	-	TRBV18	15
TGTGCCAGCAGCCTGGGGTTGGCGGGGGGGTACTATGAGCAGTTCTTC	CASSLGLAGGYYEQFF	TRBJ2-1	-	TRBD2	TRBV11-3	16
TGTGCCAGCAGAAGACAGGGGGCTAGTGAAGCTTTCTTT	CASRRQGASEAFF	TRBJ1-1	-	TRBD1	TRBV27	13
TGTGCCAGCTCACCACAGGCCGGAGGCGGCCAAGAGACCCAGTACTTC	CASSPQAGGGQETQYF	TRBJ2-5	-	-	TRBV18	16
TGTGCCATCAGTGGGAAGGGACAGGGAAACACTGAAGCTTTCTTT	CAISGKGQGNTEAFF	TRBJ1-1	-	TRBD1	TRBV10-3	15
TGTGCCAGCAGCAAAGGACTGCTCCAAGAGACCCAGTACTTC	CASSKGLLQETQYF	TRBJ2-5	-	-	TRBV21-1	14
TGTGCCAGCAACGGACAGGGTTTCGACGAGCAGTACTTC	CASNGQGFDEQYF	TRBJ2-7	few	TRBD1	TRBV7-9	13
TGTGCCAGCAGTTTTACTCCAACGACAGGGGGTTACGAGCAGTACTTC	CASSFTPTTGGYEQYF	TRBJ2-7	-	TRBD1	TRBV27	16
TGTGCCAGCTCCGGTAGGGGCCATAGCACAGATACGCAGTATTTT	CASSGRGHSTDTQYF	TRBJ2-3	-	-	TRBV5-6	15
TGTGCCTGGAGTGTGAAGGGGCCATATGGCTACACCTTC	CAWSVKGPYGYTF	TRBJ1-2	-	-	TRBV30	13
TGTGCCATCAGTGAGTGGGGAGGAGGGGACGATGAGCAGTTCTTC	CAISEWGGGDDEQFF	TRBJ2-1	-	-	TRBV10-3	15
TGTGCCAGCAGTCCAACTAGAGATACGCAGTATTTT	CASSPTRDTQYF	TRBJ2-3	-	-	TRBV12-3/TRBV12-4	12
TGTGCCAGCAGCGCCGGGACTAGCGGTCCGGGGGAAGAGACCCAGTACTTC	CASSAGTSGPGEETQYF	TRBJ2-5	-	TRBD2	TRBV9	17
TGTGCCAGTAGGAGTCAACTTAGCGCAGATACGCAGTATTTT	CASRSQLSADTQYF	TRBJ2-3	-	-	TRBV19	14
TGTGCCAGCAGCGTAGACTACCCAGGCACAGATACGCAGTATTTT	CASSVDYPGTDTQYF	TRBJ2-3	-	-	TRBV9	15
TGTGCCAGCAGCCATGGGGCAGCCTATGGCTACACCTTC	CASSHGAAYGYTF	TRBJ1-2	once	-	TRBV12-3/TRBV12-4	13
TGTGCCAGCAGTCAACAGGGTTGGGAGCAGTTCTTC	CASSQQGWEQFF	TRBJ2-1	-	-	TRBV2	12
TGTGCCAGCAGGCTAGCGGGAGGACCCTACGAGCAGTACTTC	CASRLAGGPYEQYF	TRBJ2-7	-	TRBD2	TRBV7-2	14
TGCAGCGTTGACCTCGGGCTAGCGGTCGATGAGCAGTTCTTC	CSVDLGLAVDEQFF	TRBJ2-1	-	TRBD2	TRBV29-1	14